The 27 T cell receptor beta chains listed next were all sequenced from one sample in a study of breast tumors, draining lymph nodes, adjacent tissues. Breast cancer patients provided tissue from their axillary draining lymph nodes. TCRdb reanalysed the multiplex PCR reads using MiXCR and keeps one entry per CDR3 protein. The sample contains a few hundred thousand distinct CDR3 sequences, less than 45% of which appear only once. Source material: axillary lymph node tissue. The receptors stem from a female donor with breast cancer. Some clones in this sample may be carry-over from other donors' samples.

This rearrangement joins TRBV5-4 to TRBJ2-3, with D tentatively TRBD1 (5 bases). Germline V gene data show CDR1 as SGHNT and CDR2 as YYREEE (reference sequence). There are 14 residues in the CDR3. The V and J ends lost 3 bases and 2 bases respectively, with 10 bases between them. DNA for the CDR3: TGTGCCAGCAGCTCAGGGAAGTCCACAGATACGCAGTATTTT. Translated: CASSSGKSTDTQYF.

V and J are TRBV7-3 and TRBJ1-5, with D possibly being TRBD1 (5 bases). CDR3 size: 12 residues. V was clipped by 5 bases and J by 6 bases, with 8 bases between them. The germline gives CDR1 SGHTA, CDR2 FQGTGA. CDR3 amino acids: CASSQGPQPQHF. The DNA of the CDR3 is TGTGCCAGCAGCCAGGGCCCTCAGCCCCAGCATTTT.

On this clonotype itself: The junction differs from germline at one of its ends, possibly a read error. This chain links TRBV2 with TRBJ1-5; the D is unclear. The CDR3 has 18 residues. Germline CDR1 is SNHLY and CDR2 is FYNNEI. In DNA form, the CDR3 reads TGTGCCAGCAGTGAAGCGCTTCGGGCGGATAATAGCAATCAGCCCCGGCATTTC. It codes for CASSEALRADNSNQPRHF.

This clonotype was seen many times. The V gene is TRBV7-3, the J gene TRBJ2-2; 9 bases align to TRBD1. This CDR3 is 17 amino acids long. V dropped 5 bases and J dropped 1; count of bases not matched to a gene: 8. Germline V gene data show CDR1 as SGHTA and CDR2 as FQGTGA. The CDR3 is CASSPWRDRVNTGELFF. The CDR3 DNA reads as TGTGCCAGCAGCCCCTGGCGGGACAGGGTGAACACCGGGGAGCTGTTTTTT.

This clonotype was picked up a small number of times. In DNA, the CDR3 is TGTGCCAGCACCCTGGGATCCGGGACAGGGGGTTACAATGAGCAGTTCTTC. Translated, it gives CASTLGSGTGGYNEQFF. The rearrangement joins TRBV6-1 to TRBJ2-1; 11 bases agree with TRBD1. This CDR3 is built from 17 residues. J gave up 4 bases and V 7 bases, and 12 bases lay outside the gene matches. Per germline, CDR1 MNHNS and CDR2 SASEGT.

The V gene is TRBV25-1, the J gene TRBJ2-1; TRBD1 aligns across 8 bases. CDR3 size: 14 residues. V was pared by 5 bases and J by 7 bases, with 7 bases of the junction left unmatched. Germline V gene lookup returns CDR1 MGHDK and CDR2 SYGVNS. CDR3 sequence reads: CASSRTGGMNEQFF. CDR3 bases: TGTGCCAGCAGTCGAACAGGGGGGATGAATGAGCAGTTCTTC.

This clonotype has a count of ten or more. This chain uses TRBV2 with TRBJ1-2; a weak D match, TRBD1 (6 bases). CDR1 is SNHLY and CDR2 is FYNNEI in the germline V gene. V gave up 3 bases and J gave up 1 base, with 12 bases separating them. There are 15 residues in the CDR3. The CDR3 DNA reads TGTGCCAGCAGTGAGGTCGGACAGAGTAACTATGGCTACACCTTC. This codes for CASSEVGQSNYGYTF.

The J gene is TRBJ2-1, the V gene TRBV24-1; D is possibly TRBD1 (5 bases). CDR1 is KGHDR and CDR2 is SFDVKD in the germline V gene. This CDR3 is 13 amino acids long. Trimming removed 5 bases at V and 9 bases at J, with 13 bases between. CDR3 bases: TGTGCCACCAGTGCAGTAAGGGGCGGTGAGCAGTTCTTC. Amino acids: CATSAVRGGEQFF.

The sample holds many counts of this clonotype. V gene TRBV19 combines with J gene TRBJ2-5, with TRBD2 matching 10 bases. V shed 7 bases, J shed 4 bases, and the junction held 9 bases outside the gene matches. The germline gives CDR1 LNHDA, CDR2 SQIVND (reference sequence). This CDR3 spans 15 amino acids. The CDR3 is CASKPPGLASETQYF. DNA of the CDR3: TGTGCCAGTAAACCACCGGGACTAGCGTCAGAGACCCAGTACTTC. The full variable domain, its missing parts supplied by reference TRBV19 and TRBJ2-5, is DGGITQSPKYLFRKEGQNVTLSCEQNLNHDAMYWYRQDPGQGLRLIYYSQIVNDFQKGDIAEGYSVSREKKESFPLTVTSAQKNPTAFYLCASKPPGLASETQYFGPGTRLLVL.

CDR3 bases: TGTGCCATCAGTAGGGGGACAGGGCTGAACACTGAAGCTTTCTTT. It translates to CAISRGTGLNTEAFF. This sequence joins TRBV10-3 and TRBJ1-1, with TRBD1 matching over 9 bases. With 5 bases clipped from V and 0 bases from J, the junction kept 4 bases outside the gene matches. The germline gives CDR1 ENHRY, CDR2 SYGVKD. The CDR3 has 15 residues.

This clonotype was seen ten or more times. The V and J genes are TRBV7-9 and TRBJ2-6; 7 positions match TRBD1. With V trimmed by 0 bases and J by 1 base, 3 bases remained unmatched. The germline V gene encodes CDR1 SEHNR and CDR2 FQNEAQ (reference sequence). The CDR3 has 17 residues. The DNA of the CDR3 is TGTGCCAGCAGCTTAGCGTCAGGGGGATCTGGGGCCAACGTCCTGACTTTC. Protein sequence: CASSLASGGSGANVLTF.

Ten or more counts support this clonotype. The chain employs TRBV25-1 and TRBJ1-6, with 12 bases that match TRBD1. This CDR3 comprises 14 residues. V trimming: 8 bases; J trimming: 8 bases; junction bases outside the gene matches: 4. Germline V lookup: CDR1 MGHDK, CDR2 SYGVNS. For the CDR3, the DNA is TGTGCCAGCGCGGGACAGGGGGCTTATTCACCCCTCCACTTT. The encoded protein is CASAGQGAYSPLHF.

This clonotype occurred many times. J is TRBJ2-5 and V is TRBV5-4; TRBD1 aligns across 7 bases. The CDR3 has 16 amino acids. Germline trimming cut 4 bases from V and 3 bases from J; bases unmatched to any gene: 12. Germline V CDR1 and CDR2: SGHNT, YYREEE (reference sequence). The CDR3 DNA is TGTGCCAGCAGCAGCCATTCAACCGGGACAGAAGAGACCCAGTACTTC. It specifies CASSSHSTGTEETQYF.

The DNA for the CDR3 is TGCAGTGCTAGCCCGCCTTTGGGACACAAGAACACTGAAGCTTTCTTT. As protein: CSASPPLGHKNTEAFF. The V gene is TRBV20-1, the J gene TRBJ1-1; a possible D gene is TRBD1 (6 bases). Trimming took off 3 bases at V and 1 base at J, with 18 bases between the two ends. The germline gives CDR1 DFQATT, CDR2 SNEGSKA (reference sequence). This CDR3 contains 16 residues.

This clonotype has a handful of counts. The chain couples TRBV5-6 to TRBJ1-2; 12 bases are shared with TRBD1. The CDR3 covers 19 residues. Per germline, CDR1 SGHDT and CDR2 YYEEEE. V shed 0 bases, J shed 2 bases, and the junction held 11 bases outside the gene matches. The CDR3 DNA sequence: TGTGCCAGCAGCTTGGCCTGGGACAGGGGGCTTCCCTTAAACTATGGCTACACCTTC. It yields the protein CASSLAWDRGLPLNYGYTF.

The chain employs TRBV6-6 and TRBJ1-4; TRBD1 is a possible D gene (5 bases). V was shortened by 8 bases and J by 6 bases, with 10 bases between the two germline ends. The germline gives CDR1 MNHNY, CDR2 SVGAGI (reference sequence). This CDR3 has 12 residues. The CDR3 here is CASGQGDEKLFF. CDR3 DNA: TGTGCCAGCGGCCAAGGGGATGAAAAACTGTTTTTT.

As concerns this clonotype: A much larger clone differs by one base, so this may be a read error. The rearrangement links TRBV6-6 to TRBJ2-2; 10 bases are a match to TRBD1. The V gene end was trimmed by 6 bases and the J gene end by 3 bases; junction bases not matched to a gene: 7. CDR3 length: 16 amino acids. Looked up from germline, CDR1 is MNHNY and CDR2 is SVGAGI (reference sequence). The CDR3 loop is CASRHTGTGDTGELFF. The CDR3 nucleotides are TGTGCCAGCAGACACACCGGGACAGGGGACACCGGGGAGCTGTTTTTT.

This clonotype was recorded at least ten times. This sequence joins TRBV6-1 and TRBJ1-5; 8 bases align to TRBD1. V lost 5 bases, J lost 7 bases, and 10 bases stayed unmatched. The CDR3 contains 15 residues. The germline CDR1 and CDR2 sequences are MNHNS and SASEGT. CDR3 sequence: CASSPGQARPQPQHF. The CDR3, as DNA: TGTGCCAGCAGTCCGGGACAGGCTCGTCCCCAGCCCCAGCATTTT.

There are many counts of this clonotype. The chain employs TRBV2 and TRBJ1-5, with 8 positions matching TRBD1. CDR3 size: 13 residues. V was clipped by 4 bases and J by 6 bases; unmatched bases: 2. The germline CDR1 and CDR2 sequences are SNHLY and FYNNEI. CDR3 bases: TGTGCCAGCAGTGGACAGGGGAGTCAGCCCCAGCATTTT. Its translation is CASSGQGSQPQHF.

This clonotype was observed many times. The chain recombines TRBV6-4 with TRBJ2-1; 7 bases are a match to TRBD1. Trimming cost V 8 bases and J 6 bases; bases outside gene matches: 13. The CDR3 covers 15 residues. Germline V gene lookup returns CDR1 MRHNA and CDR2 SNTAGT. CDR3 sequence (DNA): TGTGCCAGCGCGTTCACAGGGGAAGGGGTCAATGAGCAGTTCTTC. Its translation is CASAFTGEGVNEQFF.

The CDR3 DNA is TGCAGCTTGTTGGCAGGGGCCACCGGGGAGCTGTTTTTT. Translated, it gives CSLLAGATGELFF. This chain uses TRBV29-1 with TRBJ2-2; possible D gene TRBD1, 6 bases. The CDR3 consists of 13 residues. In germline, CDR1 is SQVTM, CDR2 ANQGSEA. V was clipped by 8 bases and J by 4 bases, with 14 bases between them.

At least ten counts were recorded for this clonotype. The chain employs TRBV2 and TRBJ2-3, with TRBD2 as a possible D gene (6 bases). The CDR3 sequence is 15 residues long. Trimming shortened V by 7 bases and J by 2 bases, and 16 bases separated the two germline ends. The germline V gene encodes CDR1 SNHLY and CDR2 FYNNEI. The CDR3 is CASTLFSGTTDTQYF. Written as DNA, the CDR3 is TGTGCCAGCACCCTTTTTAGCGGTACCACAGATACGCAGTATTTT. Full variable domain (remainder filled in from reference TRBV2 and TRBJ2-3): EPEVTQTPSHQVTQMGQEVILRCVPISNHLYFYWYRQILGQKVEFLVSFYNNEISEKSEIFDDQFSVERPDGSNFTLKIRSTKLEDSAMYFCASTLFSGTTDTQYFGPGTRLTVL.

The chain has TRBV20-1 and TRBJ1-2; D is possibly TRBD1 (6 bases). Between the trimmed V and J ends, which lost 4 bases and 8 bases, there was a span of 17 bases. The CDR3 sequence is 13 residues long. Germline assignment: CDR1 DFQATT and CDR2 SNEGSKA (reference sequence). For the CDR3, the DNA is TGCAGTGCTATCGACAGGAGTCACAACGGCTACACCTTC. Its protein product is CSAIDRSHNGYTF.

This clonotype was detected ten times or more. CDR3 DNA: TGCGCCAGCAGCCCTGGGAGCGGAACCCAAGAGACCCAGTACTTC. Protein product: CASSPGSGTQETQYF. The chain recombines TRBV4-1 with TRBJ2-5; TRBD2 might be the D (5 bases). Germline lookup yields CDR1 MGHRA and CDR2 YSYEKL. The CDR3 is made up of 15 amino acids. With 4 bases removed from V and 1 base from J, the gap between germline ends came to 13 bases.

This clonotype has a count of ten or more. The rearrangement links TRBV6-6 to TRBJ1-5; possible D gene TRBD1, 5 bases. The V gene lost 7 bases and the J gene lost 7 bases, with 11 bases spanning the gap. CDR3 length: 12 amino acids. CDR1 is MNHNY and CDR2 is SVGAGI in the germline V gene (reference sequence). The CDR3 sequence: CASTQGGQPQHF. The CDR3 coding sequence is TGTGCCAGCACCCAGGGCGGGCAGCCCCAGCATTTT.

This clonotype was detected a few times. The chain joins TRBV3-1 to TRBJ2-3; possibly TRBD1 for D (6 bases). The CDR3 covers 15 residues. Trimming took 1 base from V and 5 from J, leaving 13 bases between them. CDR1 is LGHDT and CDR2 is YNNKEL in the germline V gene (reference sequence). The CDR3 bases are TGTGCCAGCAGCCAAGGGCCGCAGGGGCTAGATACGCAGTATTTT. Translation gives CASSQGPQGLDTQYF.

This clonotype was observed at least ten times. For the CDR3, the DNA is TGTGCCAGCAGCTTGAGTTCAGCTATCAGCTCTGGAAACACCATATATTTT. It is translated as CASSLSSAISSGNTIYF. The rearrangement links TRBV11-2 to TRBJ1-3; no clear D gene. The CDR3 length is 17 residues. The germline V gene has CDR1 SGHAT and CDR2 FQNNGV. Trimming took 3 bases from V and 0 from J, leaving 15 bases between them. The variable domain in full, with the rest retrieved from reference TRBV11-2 and TRBJ1-3, is EAGVAQSPRYKIIEKRQSVAFWCNPISGHATLYWYQQILGQGPKLLIQFQNNGVVDDSQLPKDRFSAERLKGVDSTLKIQPAKLEDSAVYLCASSLSSAISSGNTIYFGEGSWLTVV.